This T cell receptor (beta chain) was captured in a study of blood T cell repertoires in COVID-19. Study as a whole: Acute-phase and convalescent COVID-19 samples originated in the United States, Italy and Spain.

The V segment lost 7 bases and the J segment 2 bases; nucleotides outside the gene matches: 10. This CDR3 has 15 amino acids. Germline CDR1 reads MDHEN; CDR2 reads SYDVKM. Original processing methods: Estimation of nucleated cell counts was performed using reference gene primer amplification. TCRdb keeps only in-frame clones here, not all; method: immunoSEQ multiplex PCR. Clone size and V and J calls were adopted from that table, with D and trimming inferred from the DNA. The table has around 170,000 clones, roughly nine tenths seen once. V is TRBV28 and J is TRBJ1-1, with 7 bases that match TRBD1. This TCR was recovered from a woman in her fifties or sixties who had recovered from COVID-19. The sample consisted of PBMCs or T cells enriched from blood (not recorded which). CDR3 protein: CASTLSRTGNTEAFF. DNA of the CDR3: TGTGCCAGCACCTTGTCCCGGACAGGCAACACTGAAGCTTTCTTT.